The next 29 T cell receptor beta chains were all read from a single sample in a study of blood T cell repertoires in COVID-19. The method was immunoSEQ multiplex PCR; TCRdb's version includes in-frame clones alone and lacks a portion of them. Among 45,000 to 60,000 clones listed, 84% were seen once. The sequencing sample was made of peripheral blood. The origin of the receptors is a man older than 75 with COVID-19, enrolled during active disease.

The CDR3 loop is CASSWMTGATGELFF. The CDR3 DNA is TGTGCCAGCAGCTGGATGACAGGAGCCACCGGGGAGCTGTTTTTT. The chain combines TRBV7-9 with TRBJ2-2; weak D call: TRBD1 (6 bases). The CDR3 is 15 residues long. Trimming cost V 4 bases and J 4 bases, with 13 bases left between them. From germline, CDR1 is SEHNR and CDR2 FQNEAQ (reference sequence).

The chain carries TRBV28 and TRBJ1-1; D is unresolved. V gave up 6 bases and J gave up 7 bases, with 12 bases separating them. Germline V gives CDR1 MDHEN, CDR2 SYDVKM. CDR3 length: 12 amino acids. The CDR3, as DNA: TGTGCCAGCAGCCGGCCGGGATATGAAGCTTTCTTT. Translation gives CASSRPGYEAFF.

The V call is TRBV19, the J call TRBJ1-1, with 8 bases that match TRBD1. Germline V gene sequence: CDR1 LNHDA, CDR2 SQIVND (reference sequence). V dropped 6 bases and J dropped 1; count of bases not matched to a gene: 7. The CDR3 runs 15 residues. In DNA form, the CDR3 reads TGTGCCAGTAGCACTTGGGACAGGTGGAACACTGAAGCTTTCTTT. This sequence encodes CASSTWDRWNTEAFF.

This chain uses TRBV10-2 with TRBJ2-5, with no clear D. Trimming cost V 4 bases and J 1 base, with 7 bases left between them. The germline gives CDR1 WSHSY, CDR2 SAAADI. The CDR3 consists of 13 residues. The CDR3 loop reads CASSGQAQETQYF. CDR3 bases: TGCGCCAGCAGTGGGCAGGCCCAAGAGACCCAGTACTTC.

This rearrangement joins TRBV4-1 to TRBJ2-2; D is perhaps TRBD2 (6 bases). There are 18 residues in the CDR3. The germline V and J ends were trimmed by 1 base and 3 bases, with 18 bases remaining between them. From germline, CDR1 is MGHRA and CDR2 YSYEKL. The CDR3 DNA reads TGCGCCAGCAGCCAAGGATCGGAGGGGCGTAGGGACACCGGGGAGCTGTTTTTT. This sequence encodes CASSQGSEGRRDTGELFF.

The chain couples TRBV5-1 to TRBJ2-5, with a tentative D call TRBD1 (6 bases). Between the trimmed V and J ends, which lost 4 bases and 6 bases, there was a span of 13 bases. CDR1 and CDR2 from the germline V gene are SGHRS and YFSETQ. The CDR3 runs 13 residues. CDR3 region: CASSPDSSKTQYF. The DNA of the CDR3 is TGCGCCAGCAGCCCGGACAGTTCGAAGACCCAGTACTTC.

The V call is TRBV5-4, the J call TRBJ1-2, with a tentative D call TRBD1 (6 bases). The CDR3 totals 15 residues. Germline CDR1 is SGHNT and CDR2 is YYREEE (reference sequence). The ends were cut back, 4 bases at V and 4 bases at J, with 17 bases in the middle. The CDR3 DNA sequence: TGTGCCAGCAGCAATAGACAGGAGCTCCTCTATGGCTACACCTTC. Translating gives CASSNRQELLYGYTF.

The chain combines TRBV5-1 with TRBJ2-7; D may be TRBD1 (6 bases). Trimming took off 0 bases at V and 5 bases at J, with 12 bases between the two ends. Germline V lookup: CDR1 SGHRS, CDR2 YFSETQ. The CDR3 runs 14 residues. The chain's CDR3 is CASSLDVRGHEQYF. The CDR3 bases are TGCGCCAGCAGCTTGGATGTCAGGGGCCACGAGCAGTACTTC.

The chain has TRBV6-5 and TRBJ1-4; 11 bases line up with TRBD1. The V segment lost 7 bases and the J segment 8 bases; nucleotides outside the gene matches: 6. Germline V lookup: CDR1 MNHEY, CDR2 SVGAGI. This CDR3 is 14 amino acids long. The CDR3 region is CASTRTGGEEKLFF. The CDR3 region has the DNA TGTGCCAGCACCCGGACAGGGGGCGAAGAAAAACTGTTTTTT.

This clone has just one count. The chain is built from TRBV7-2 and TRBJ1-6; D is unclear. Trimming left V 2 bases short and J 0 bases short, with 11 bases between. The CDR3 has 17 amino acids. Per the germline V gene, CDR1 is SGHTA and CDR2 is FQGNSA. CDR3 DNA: TGTGCCAGCAGCTTAAAAAGAGCGAGCTCCTATAATTCACCCCTCCACTTT. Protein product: CASSLKRASSYNSPLHF.

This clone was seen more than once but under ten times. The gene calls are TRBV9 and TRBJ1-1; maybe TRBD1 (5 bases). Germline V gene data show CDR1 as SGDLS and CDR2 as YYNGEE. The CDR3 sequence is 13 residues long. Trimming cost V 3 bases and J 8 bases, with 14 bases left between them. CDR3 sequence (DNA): TGTGCCAGCAGCGGAACGCGCCGGGGGGAAGCTTTCTTT. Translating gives CASSGTRRGEAFF.

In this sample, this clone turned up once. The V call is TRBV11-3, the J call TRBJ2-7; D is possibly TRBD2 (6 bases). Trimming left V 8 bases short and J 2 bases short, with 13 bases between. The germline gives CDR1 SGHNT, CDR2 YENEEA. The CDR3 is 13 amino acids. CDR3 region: CASFFRGAYEQYV. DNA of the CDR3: TGTGCCAGCTTCTTTCGCGGGGCCTACGAGCAGTACGTC.

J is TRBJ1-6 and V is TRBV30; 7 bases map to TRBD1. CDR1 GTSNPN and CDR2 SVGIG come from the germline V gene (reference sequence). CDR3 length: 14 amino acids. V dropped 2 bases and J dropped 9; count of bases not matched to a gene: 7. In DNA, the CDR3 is TGTGCCTGGAGTTCCGGGACAGAGGGTTCACCCCTCCACTTT. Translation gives CAWSSGTEGSPLHF. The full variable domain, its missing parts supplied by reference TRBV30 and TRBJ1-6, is SQTIHQWPATLVQPVGSPLSLECTVEGTSNPNLYWYRQAAGRGLQLLFYSVGIGQISSEVPQNLSASRPQDRQFILSSKKLLLSDSGFYLCAWSSGTEGSPLHFGNGTRLTVT.

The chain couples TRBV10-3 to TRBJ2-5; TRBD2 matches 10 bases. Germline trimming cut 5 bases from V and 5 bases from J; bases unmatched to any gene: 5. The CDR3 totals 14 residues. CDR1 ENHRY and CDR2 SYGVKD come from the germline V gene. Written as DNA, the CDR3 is TGTGCCATCAGTTCTAGCGGGAGAGACGAGACCCAGTACTTC. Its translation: CAISSSGRDETQYF.

In DNA, the CDR3 is TGTGCCTGGAGTTTAGACAGGGGCTATGGCTACACCTTC. Residues: CAWSLDRGYGYTF. V usage is TRBV30 and J usage is TRBJ1-2; the match to TRBD1 covers 8 bases. V was clipped by 2 bases and J by 4 bases; unmatched bases: 3. CDR1 and CDR2 from the germline V gene are GTSNPN and SVGIG (reference sequence). CDR3 length: 13 residues.

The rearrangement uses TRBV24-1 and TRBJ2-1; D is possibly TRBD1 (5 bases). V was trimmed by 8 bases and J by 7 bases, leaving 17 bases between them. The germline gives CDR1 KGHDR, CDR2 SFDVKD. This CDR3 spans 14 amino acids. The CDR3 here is CATNHGQWRNEQFF. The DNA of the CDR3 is TGTGCCACCAACCATGGACAATGGCGTAATGAGCAGTTCTTC.

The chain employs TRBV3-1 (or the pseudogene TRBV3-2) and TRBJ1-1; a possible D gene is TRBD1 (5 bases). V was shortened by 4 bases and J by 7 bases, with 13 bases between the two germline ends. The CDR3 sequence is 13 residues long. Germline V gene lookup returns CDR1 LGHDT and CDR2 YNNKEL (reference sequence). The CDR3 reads CASSRDRQLEAFF. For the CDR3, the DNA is TGTGCCAGCAGCCGAGACCGACAGCTTGAAGCTTTCTTT.

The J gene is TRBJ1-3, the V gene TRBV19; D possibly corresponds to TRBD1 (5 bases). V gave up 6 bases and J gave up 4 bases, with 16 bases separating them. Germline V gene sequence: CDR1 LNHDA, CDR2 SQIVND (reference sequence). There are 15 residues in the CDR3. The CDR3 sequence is CASSRSLDKGNTIYF. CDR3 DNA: TGTGCCAGTAGCCGGTCCTTGGACAAGGGAAACACCATATATTTT. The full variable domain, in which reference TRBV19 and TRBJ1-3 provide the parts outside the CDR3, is DGGITQSPKYLFRKEGQNVTLSCEQNLNHDAMYWYRQDPGQGLRLIYYSQIVNDFQKGDIAEGYSVSREKKESFPLTVTSAQKNPTAFYLCASSRSLDKGNTIYFGEGSWLTVV.

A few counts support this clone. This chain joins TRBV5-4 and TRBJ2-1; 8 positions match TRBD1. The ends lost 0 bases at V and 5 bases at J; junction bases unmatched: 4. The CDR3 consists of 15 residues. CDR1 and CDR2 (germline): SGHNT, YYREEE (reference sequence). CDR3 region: CASSLAGDRNNEQFF. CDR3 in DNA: TGTGCCAGCAGCTTGGCAGGGGACAGGAACAATGAGCAGTTCTTC.

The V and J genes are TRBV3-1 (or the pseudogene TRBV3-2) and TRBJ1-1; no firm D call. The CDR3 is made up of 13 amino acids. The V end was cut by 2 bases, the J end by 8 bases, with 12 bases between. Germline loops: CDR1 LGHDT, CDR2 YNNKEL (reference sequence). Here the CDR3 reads CASSQYRSLEAFF. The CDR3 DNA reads TGTGCCAGCAGCCAATACAGATCCCTAGAAGCTTTCTTT.

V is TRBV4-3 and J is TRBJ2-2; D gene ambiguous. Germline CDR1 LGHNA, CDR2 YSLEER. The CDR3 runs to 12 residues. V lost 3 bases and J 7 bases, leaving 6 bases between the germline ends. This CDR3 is CASSHYNGELFF. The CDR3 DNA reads TGCGCCAGCAGCCATTATAACGGGGAGCTGTTTTTT.

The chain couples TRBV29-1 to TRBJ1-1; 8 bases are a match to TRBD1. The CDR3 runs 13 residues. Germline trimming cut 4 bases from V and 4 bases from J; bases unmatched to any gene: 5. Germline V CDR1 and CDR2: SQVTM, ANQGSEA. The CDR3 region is CSVGGTGGTEAFF. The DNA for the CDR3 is TGCAGCGTTGGGGGTACAGGGGGCACTGAAGCTTTCTTT. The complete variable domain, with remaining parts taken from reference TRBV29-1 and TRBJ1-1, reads SAVISQKPSRDICQRGTSLTIQCQVDSQVTMMFWYRQQPGQSLTLIATANQGSEATYESGFVIDKFPISRPNLTFSTLTVSNMSPEDSSIYLCSVGGTGGTEAFFGQGTRLTVV.

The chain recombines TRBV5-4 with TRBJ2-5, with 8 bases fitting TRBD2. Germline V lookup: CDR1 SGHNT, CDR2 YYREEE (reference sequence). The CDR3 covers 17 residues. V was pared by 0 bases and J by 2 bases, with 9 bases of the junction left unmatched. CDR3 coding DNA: TGTGCCAGCAGCTTGGCCCGTTTACGGGAGGGTCAAGAGACCCAGTACTTC. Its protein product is CASSLARLREGQETQYF.

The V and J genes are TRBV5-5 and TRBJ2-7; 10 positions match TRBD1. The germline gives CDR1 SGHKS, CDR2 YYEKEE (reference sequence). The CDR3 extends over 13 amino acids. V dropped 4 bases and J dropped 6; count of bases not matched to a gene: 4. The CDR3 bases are TGTGCCAGCAGCCGGGACAGGGGATTCGAGCAGTACGTC. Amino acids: CASSRDRGFEQYV.

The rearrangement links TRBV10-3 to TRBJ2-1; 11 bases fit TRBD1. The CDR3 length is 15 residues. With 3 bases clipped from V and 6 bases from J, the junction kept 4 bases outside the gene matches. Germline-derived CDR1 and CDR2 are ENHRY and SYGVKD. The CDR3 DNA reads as TGTGCCATCAGTGACCCCGGACAGGGGGCCAATGAGCAGTTCTTC. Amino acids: CAISDPGQGANEQFF.

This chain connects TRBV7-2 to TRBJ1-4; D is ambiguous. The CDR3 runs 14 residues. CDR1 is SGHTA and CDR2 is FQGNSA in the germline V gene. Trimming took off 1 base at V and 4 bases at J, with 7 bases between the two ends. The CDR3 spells CASSLGTFNEKLFF. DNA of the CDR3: TGTGCCAGCAGCTTAGGCACTTTTAATGAAAAACTGTTTTTT.

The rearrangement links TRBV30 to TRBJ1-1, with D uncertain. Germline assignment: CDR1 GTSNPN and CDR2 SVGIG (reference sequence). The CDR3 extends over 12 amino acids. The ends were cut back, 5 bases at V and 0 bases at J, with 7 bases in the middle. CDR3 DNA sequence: TGTGCCTGGGCCCCTATGAACACTGAAGCTTTCTTT. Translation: CAWAPMNTEAFF.

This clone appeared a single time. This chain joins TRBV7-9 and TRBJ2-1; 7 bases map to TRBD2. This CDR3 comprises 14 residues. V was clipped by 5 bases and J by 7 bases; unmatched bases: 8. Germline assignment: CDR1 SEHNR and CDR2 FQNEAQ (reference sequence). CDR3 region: CASSDGRGGNEQFF. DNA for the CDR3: TGTGCCAGCAGCGATGGGAGGGGAGGGAATGAGCAGTTCTTC.

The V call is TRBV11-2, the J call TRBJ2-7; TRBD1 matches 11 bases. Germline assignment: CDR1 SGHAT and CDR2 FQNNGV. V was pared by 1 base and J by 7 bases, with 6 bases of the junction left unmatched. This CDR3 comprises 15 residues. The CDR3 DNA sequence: TGTGCCAGCAGCTTAGGCGGACAGGGGGCGCGGGAGCAGTACTTC. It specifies CASSLGGQGAREQYF.